The 19 T cell receptor beta chains below all came from one sample that was sequenced in a study of T cells in tumors after PD-1 blockade. Sequencing was performed with immunoSEQ multiplex PCR; in TCRdb, only in-frame clones are kept and a portion is missing. The sample has 15,000 to 25,000 clones; 81% are singletons. Sequencing used PBMCs, obtained after anti-PD-1 therapy. These receptors all come from a human donor with advanced basal cell or squamous cell carcinoma (not recorded which).

Only a few counts were recorded for this clone. This chain connects TRBV19 to TRBJ2-7; a possible D gene is TRBD1 (5 bases). Trimming took 4 bases from V and 5 from J, leaving 15 bases between them. From germline, CDR1 is LNHDA and CDR2 SQIVND (reference sequence). The CDR3 length is 14 residues. CDR3 coding DNA: TGTGCCAGTAGTAGCCAGGGTTATAGGGACGAGCAGTACTTC. This codes for CASSSQGYRDEQYF.

The V gene is TRBV19, the J gene TRBJ1-5; TRBD1 agrees at 7 bases. CDR1 is LNHDA, CDR2 SQIVND, per germline (reference sequence). The CDR3 is 14 residues long. J lost 6 bases, V lost 7 bases, and 9 bases had no gene match. The CDR3 bases are TGTGCCAGTAACGACAGGGCGGAGGGTCAGCCCCAGCATTTT. It yields the protein CASNDRAEGQPQHF.

This clone counts as large. The genes are TRBV4-1 and TRBJ2-7; the D is unclear. Germline V gene sequence: CDR1 MGHRA, CDR2 YSYEKL. V was trimmed by 0 bases and J by 2 bases, leaving 11 bases between them. The CDR3 totals 15 residues. Written as DNA, the CDR3 is TGCGCCAGCAGCCAAGACTTTTCTACAACCTACGAGCAGTACTTC. It translates to CASSQDFSTTYEQYF.

The chain uses TRBV2 and TRBJ2-1, with 10 bases lining up with TRBD1. The CDR3 runs to 15 residues. CDR1 and CDR2 from the germline V gene are SNHLY and FYNNEI. V lost 6 bases to trimming and J lost 2 bases; unmatched junction nucleotides: 4. CDR3 coding DNA: TGTGCCAGCAGCATAGACAGGGGGCCCTACAATGAGCAGTTCTTC. Residues: CASSIDRGPYNEQFF.

In its sample, this clone was seen once. V gene TRBV5-6 combines with J gene TRBJ2-7; D uncertain. V was clipped by 1 base and J by 3 bases, with 14 bases between them. Per germline, CDR1 SGHDT and CDR2 YYEEEE. The CDR3 loop spans 15 amino acids. The chain's CDR3 is CASSLLRPMFYEQYF. CDR3 in DNA: TGTGCCAGCAGCTTGCTACGCCCCATGTTCTACGAGCAGTACTTC.

This rearrangement joins TRBV12-5 to TRBJ2-7; 9 bases agree with TRBD2. V lost 0 bases and J lost 7; bases outside the gene matches: 7. The germline V gene encodes CDR1 LGHNT and CDR2 FRNRAP. CDR3 length: 15 residues. This CDR3 is CASGLVARRGGEQYF. In nucleotides, the CDR3 is TGTGCTAGTGGTTTGGTAGCAAGGCGGGGGGGGGAGCAGTACTTC.

The chain joins TRBV6-5 to TRBJ1-5; no definite D call. This CDR3 region has 14 residues. CDR1 MNHEY and CDR2 SVGAGI come from the germline V gene. Trimming shortened V by 8 bases and J by 3 bases, and 14 bases separated the two germline ends. The CDR3 DNA follows: TGTGCCAGCGCTGCCGGGGTTGTCAATCAGCCCCAGCATTTT. This translates into CASAAGVVNQPQHF.

V and J are TRBV5-6 and TRBJ1-4; 9 bases map to TRBD1. V was clipped by 4 bases and J by 7 bases; unmatched bases: 5. This CDR3 spans 14 amino acids. Germline V gives CDR1 SGHDT, CDR2 YYEEEE. CDR3 coding DNA: TGTGCCAGCAGCCACGGGACAGGGACTGAAAAACTGTTTTTT. Encoded protein: CASSHGTGTEKLFF. Full variable domain (remainder filled in from reference TRBV5-6 and TRBJ1-4): DAGVTQSPTHLIKTRGQQVTLRCSPKSGHDTVSWYQQALGQGPQFIFQYYEEEERQRGNFPDRFSGHQFPNYSSELNVNALLLGDSALYLCASSHGTGTEKLFFGSGTQLSVL.

The chain links TRBV6-5 to TRBJ1-1, with 7 bases that match TRBD1. Germline trimming cut 6 bases from V and 3 bases from J; bases unmatched to any gene: 4. The CDR3 is 13 residues long. CDR1 is MNHEY and CDR2 is SVGAGI in the germline V gene. The CDR3 region is CASRYRGYTEAFF. CDR3 bases: TGTGCCAGCAGGTACAGGGGTTACACTGAAGCTTTCTTT.

This sequence joins TRBV24-1 and TRBJ1-4; D unclear. The germline V gene has CDR1 KGHDR and CDR2 SFDVKD. There are 13 residues in the CDR3. V lost 4 bases, J lost 4 bases, and 6 bases lay in between. CDR3 loop: CATSEGINEKLFF. In nucleotides, the CDR3 is TGTGCCACCAGTGAGGGGATTAATGAAAAACTGTTTTTT.

This chain joins TRBV27 and TRBJ1-1; D remains unclear. CDR3 size: 12 residues. V dropped 3 bases and J dropped 8 bases, with 10 bases sitting between them. In germline, CDR1 is MNHEY, CDR2 SMNVEV (reference sequence). CDR3 coding DNA: TGTGCCAGCAGTTTCGTTGGCGGGGAAGCTTTCTTT. Its translation: CASSFVGGEAFF.

This clone came up once. The gene calls are TRBV7-6 and TRBJ2-1, with TRBD1 as a possible D gene (5 bases). Trimming pared 5 bases from V and 8 bases from J, leaving 19 bases between. Germline CDR1 is SGHVS and CDR2 is FNYEAQ. The CDR3 is 15 residues long. CDR3 in amino acids: CASSVISTALDEQFF. CDR3 in DNA: TGTGCCAGCAGCGTAATCTCGACAGCTCTAGATGAGCAGTTCTTC.

This chain connects TRBV6-5 to TRBJ1-2; 8 bases are a match to TRBD1. V shed 7 bases and J 2 bases; nucleotides not matched to a gene: 9. Germline assignment: CDR1 MNHEY and CDR2 SVGAGI. The CDR3 extends over 15 amino acids. In nucleotides, the CDR3 is TGTGCCAGCATCTCAGTCGGACAGGGAAACTATGGCTACACCTTC. Translation: CASISVGQGNYGYTF.

The J gene is TRBJ2-2, the V gene TRBV5-1; 7 nucleotides match TRBD1. The J segment lost 3 bases and the V segment lost 2 bases, leaving 1 base of the junction unmatched. The CDR3 contains 14 residues. Germline V CDR1 and CDR2: SGHRS, YFSETQ. The CDR3 loop is CASSFTGDTGELFF. The CDR3 DNA sequence: TGCGCCAGCAGCTTTACAGGGGACACCGGGGAGCTGTTTTTT.

This chain links TRBV5-1 with TRBJ2-7, with TRBD2 matching over 16 bases. From germline, CDR1 is SGHRS and CDR2 YFSETQ. The junction had 4 bases not matched to a gene; V was cut back by 3 bases and J by 1 base. This CDR3 is 17 amino acids long. The DNA of the CDR3 is TGCGCCAGCAGCTCGGGACTAGCGGGAGGGCTGTCCTACGAGCAGTACTTC. Its protein product is CASSSGLAGGLSYEQYF.

The chain uses TRBV5-1 and TRBJ2-3; D perhaps matches TRBD2 (5 bases). CDR1 and CDR2 from the germline V gene are SGHRS and YFSETQ. This CDR3 has 15 residues. The V end lost 5 bases, the J end lost 6 bases, and 19 bases lay between the germline ends. The CDR3 reads CASRPGGGVWDTQYF. For the CDR3, the DNA is TGCGCCAGCAGACCCGGAGGTGGGGTATGGGATACGCAGTATTTT. Variable domain in full (rest from reference TRBV5-1 and TRBJ2-3): KAGVTQTPRYLIKTRGQQVTLSCSPISGHRSVSWYQQTPGQGLQFLFEYFSETQRNKGNFPGRFSGRQFSNSRSEMNVSTLELGDSALYLCASRPGGGVWDTQYFGPGTRLTVL.

The chain has TRBV19 and TRBJ1-4, with 7 bases identical to TRBD1. The CDR3 runs 14 residues. Germline CDR1 and CDR2: LNHDA and SQIVND (reference sequence). V was clipped by 7 bases and J by 7 bases; unmatched bases: 9. The CDR3 coding sequence is TGTGCCAGTACCTCCGGGACAGCAACTGAAAAACTGTTTTTT. Protein: CASTSGTATEKLFF. Filled out from reference TRBV19 and TRBJ1-4, the complete variable domain reads DGGITQSPKYLFRKEGQNVTLSCEQNLNHDAMYWYRQDPGQGLRLIYYSQIVNDFQKGDIAEGYSVSREKKESFPLTVTSAQKNPTAFYLCASTSGTATEKLFFGSGTQLSVL.

This chain connects TRBV23-1 to TRBJ2-3; 9 bases fit TRBD1. Being an ORF, TRBV23-1 has a function that is uncertain. V dropped 1 base and J dropped 2; count of bases not matched to a gene: 19. The CDR3 totals 21 residues. Here the CDR3 reads CASSQYLILGQGQQITDTQYF. The CDR3 DNA sequence: TGCGCCAGCAGTCAATATTTAATTCTTGGACAGGGGCAACAAATCACAGATACGCAGTATTTT.

V and J are TRBV28 and TRBJ2-5, with D hard to call. The V and J ends lost 11 bases and 5 bases respectively, with 12 bases between them. Germline assignment: CDR1 MDHEN and CDR2 SYDVKM. The CDR3 runs to 11 residues. The CDR3: CASIGWETQYF. For the CDR3, the DNA is TGTGCCTCGATTGGGTGGGAGACCCAGTACTTC.